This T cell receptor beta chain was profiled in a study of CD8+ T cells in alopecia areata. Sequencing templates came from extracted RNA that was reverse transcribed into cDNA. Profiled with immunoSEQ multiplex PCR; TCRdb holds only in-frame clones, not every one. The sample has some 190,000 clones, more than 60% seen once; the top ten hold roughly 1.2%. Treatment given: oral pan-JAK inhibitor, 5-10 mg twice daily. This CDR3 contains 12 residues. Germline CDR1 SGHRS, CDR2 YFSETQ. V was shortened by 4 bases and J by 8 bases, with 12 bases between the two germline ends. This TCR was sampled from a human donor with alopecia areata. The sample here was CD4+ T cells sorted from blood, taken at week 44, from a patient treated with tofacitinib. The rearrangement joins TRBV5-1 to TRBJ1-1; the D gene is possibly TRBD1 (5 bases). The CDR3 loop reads CASSRTLGEAFF. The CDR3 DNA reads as TGCGCCAGCAGCCGGACACTGGGCGAAGCTTTCTTT.